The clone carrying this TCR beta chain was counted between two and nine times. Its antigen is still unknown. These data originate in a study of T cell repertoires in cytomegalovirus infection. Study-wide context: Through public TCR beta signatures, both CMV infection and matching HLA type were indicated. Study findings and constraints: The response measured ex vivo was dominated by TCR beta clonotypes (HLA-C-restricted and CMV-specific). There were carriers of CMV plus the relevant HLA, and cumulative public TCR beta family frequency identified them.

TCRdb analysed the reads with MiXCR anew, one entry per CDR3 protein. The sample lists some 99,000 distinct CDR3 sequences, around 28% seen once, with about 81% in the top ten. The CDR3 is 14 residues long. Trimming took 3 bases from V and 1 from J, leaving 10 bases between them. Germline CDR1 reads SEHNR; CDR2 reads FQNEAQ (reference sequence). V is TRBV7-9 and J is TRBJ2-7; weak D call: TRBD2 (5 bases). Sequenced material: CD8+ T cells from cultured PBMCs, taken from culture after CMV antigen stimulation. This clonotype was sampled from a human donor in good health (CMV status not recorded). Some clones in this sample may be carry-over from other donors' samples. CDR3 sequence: CASSFSGLSYEQYF. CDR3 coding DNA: TGTGCCAGCAGCTTTTCCGGACTGTCCTACGAGCAGTACTTC.